This T cell receptor (beta chain) was identified in a study of a mutant IDH1 vaccine in newly diagnosed glioma. Study-wide context: Patients got radiotherapy, temozolomide, or both beforehand, and most got both.

The V segment lost 2 bases and the J segment 4 bases; nucleotides outside the gene matches: 6. This CDR3 has 16 amino acids. CDR1 LGHNA and CDR2 YNFKEQ come from the germline V gene. Study-wide results and limits: Overall, about 93% of patients had vaccine-induced immune responses.

In regard to this clone: No antigen is known for it.

Stated time point: week 5, during vaccination. The vaccine gave 300 ug of a 20-mer mutant IDH1 peptide subcutaneously per dose. Using immunoSEQ multiplex PCR, the repertoire was profiled, and TCRdb retains in-frame clones only, with some absent. The sample yields about 51,000 clones, roughly 78% seen once. This chain links TRBV4-2 with TRBJ1-5; 9 bases map to TRBD1. Sample: PBMCs, taken from a glioma patient whose treatment included an IDH1 peptide vaccine. The receptor was isolated from a man aged 50 to 59 with glioma. CDR3 sequence reads: CASSQNPGTGNQPQHF. CDR3 DNA sequence: TGTGCCAGCAGCCAAAACCCCGGGACAGGGAATCAGCCCCAGCATTTT.